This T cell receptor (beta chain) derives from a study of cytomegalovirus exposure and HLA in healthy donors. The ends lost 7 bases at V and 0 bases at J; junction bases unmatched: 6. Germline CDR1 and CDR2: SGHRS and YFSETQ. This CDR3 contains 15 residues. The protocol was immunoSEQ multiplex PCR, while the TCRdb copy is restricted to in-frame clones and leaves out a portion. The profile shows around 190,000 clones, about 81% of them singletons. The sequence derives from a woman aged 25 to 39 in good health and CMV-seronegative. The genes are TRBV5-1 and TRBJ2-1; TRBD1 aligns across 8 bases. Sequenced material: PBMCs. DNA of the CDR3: TGCGCCAGCGGTTCAGGGGGCCTCTCCTACAATGAGCAGTTCTTC. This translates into CASGSGGLSYNEQFF.